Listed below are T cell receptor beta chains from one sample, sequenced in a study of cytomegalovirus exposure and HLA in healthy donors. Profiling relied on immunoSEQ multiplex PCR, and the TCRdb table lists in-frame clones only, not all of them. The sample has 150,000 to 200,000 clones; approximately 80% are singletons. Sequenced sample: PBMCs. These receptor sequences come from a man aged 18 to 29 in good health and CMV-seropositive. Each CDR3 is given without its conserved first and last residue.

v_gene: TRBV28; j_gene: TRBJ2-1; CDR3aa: ASSRSSTGSSYNEQF
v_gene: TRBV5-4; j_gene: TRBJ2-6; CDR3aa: ASSLDTGRVDVA
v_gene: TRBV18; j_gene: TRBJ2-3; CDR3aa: ASSPRGDTQY
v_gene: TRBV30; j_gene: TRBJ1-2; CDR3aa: ASRTGLDYGYT
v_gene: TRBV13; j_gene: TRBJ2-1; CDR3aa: ASSLEQGGGWNEQF
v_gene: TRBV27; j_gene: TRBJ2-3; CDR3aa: ASSLVSADTQY
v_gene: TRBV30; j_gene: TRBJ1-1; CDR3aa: AEGNTEAF
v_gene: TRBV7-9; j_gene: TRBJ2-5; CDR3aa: ASSPPSGPQETQY
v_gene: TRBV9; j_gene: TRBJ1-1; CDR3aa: ASSVHGETEAF
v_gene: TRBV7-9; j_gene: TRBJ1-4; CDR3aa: ASSLPQTSANEKLF
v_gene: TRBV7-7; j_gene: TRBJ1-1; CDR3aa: ASSLSVNTEAF
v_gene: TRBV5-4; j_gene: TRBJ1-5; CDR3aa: ASSHSRDRGIGNQPQH
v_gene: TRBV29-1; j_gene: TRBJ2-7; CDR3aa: SVSILGDSEQY
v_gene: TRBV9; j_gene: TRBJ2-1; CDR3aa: ASSSGDYNEQF
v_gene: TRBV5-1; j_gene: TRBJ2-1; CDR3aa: ASSPGTGYNEQF
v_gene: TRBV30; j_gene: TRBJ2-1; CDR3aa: ASPLAGGYNEQF
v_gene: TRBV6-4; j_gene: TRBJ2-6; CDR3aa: ASSEGGNSGANVLT
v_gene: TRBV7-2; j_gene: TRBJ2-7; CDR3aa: ASSWFGPTYEQY
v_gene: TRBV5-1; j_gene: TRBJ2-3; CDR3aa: ASSPHSGTSGTDTQY
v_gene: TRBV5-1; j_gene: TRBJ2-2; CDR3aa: ASSLTSGANTGELF
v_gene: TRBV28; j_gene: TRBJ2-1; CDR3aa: ASRGGAYNEQF
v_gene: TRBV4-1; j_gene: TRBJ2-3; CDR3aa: ASSQAERRRGLSDTQY
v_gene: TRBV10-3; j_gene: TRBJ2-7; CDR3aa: AIRLPGQGFEQY
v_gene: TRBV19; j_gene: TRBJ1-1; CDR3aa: ASSITPQHKNTEAF
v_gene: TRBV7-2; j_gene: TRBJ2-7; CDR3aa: ASSPTGYEQY
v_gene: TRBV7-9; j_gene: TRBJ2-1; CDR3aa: ASSQTEAYNEQF
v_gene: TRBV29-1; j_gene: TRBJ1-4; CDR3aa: SVSQGTLEKLF
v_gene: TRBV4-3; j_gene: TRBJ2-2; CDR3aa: ASSQGRVTGELF
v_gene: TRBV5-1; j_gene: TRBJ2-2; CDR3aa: ASSLEWAVGGELF
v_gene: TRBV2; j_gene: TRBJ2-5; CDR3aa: ASSGSTNRETQY
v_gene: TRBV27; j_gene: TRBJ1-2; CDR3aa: ASSLSGTENYGYT
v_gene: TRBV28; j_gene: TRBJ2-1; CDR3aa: ASRPGLAAAPSYNEQF
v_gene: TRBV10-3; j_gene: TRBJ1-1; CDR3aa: AISENGGTTEAF
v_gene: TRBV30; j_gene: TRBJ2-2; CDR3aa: AWRPVTTGGPGELF
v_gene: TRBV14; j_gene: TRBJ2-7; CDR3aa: ASSLTARGDEQY
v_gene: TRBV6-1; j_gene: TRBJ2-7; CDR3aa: ASSQTGVAYEQY
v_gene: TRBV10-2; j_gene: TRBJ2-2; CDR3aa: ASSLGQGAGSGELF
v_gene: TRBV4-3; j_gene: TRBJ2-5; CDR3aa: ASSQGRGRLQETQY
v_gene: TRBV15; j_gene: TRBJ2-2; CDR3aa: ATSRDSGSGTGELF
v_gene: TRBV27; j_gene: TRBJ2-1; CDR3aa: ASSLRWVRYNEQF
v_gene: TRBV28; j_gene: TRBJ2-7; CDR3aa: ASKNYRGLYEQY
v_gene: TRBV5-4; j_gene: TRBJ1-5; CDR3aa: ASSLDGAGRAQPQH
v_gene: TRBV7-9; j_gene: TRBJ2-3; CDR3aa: ASGTSGRALTDTQY